This TCR beta chain was observed in a study of T cell clusters in autoimmune cytopenias. Germline-derived CDR1 and CDR2 are KGHSH and LQKENI. The CDR3 extends over 16 amino acids. TRB was amplified by touch-down multiplex PCR, primer pools A and B combined. TCRdb re-analyzed the multiplex PCR reads; it lists each CDR3 protein once, without DNA. The table for this sample gives about 6,100 distinct CDR3 sequences. Tens of thousands of genome equivalents of blood DNA were amplified for TRB. Another study also made use of these data, one on T cell repertoires in aging, cancer and after chemotherapy. From that second work: Repeat sampling of healthy donors over several months to years showed clear clonal overlap. Untreated cancer patients had significantly lower blood TCR diversity than age-matched healthy donors. In healthy donors, age-related TCR diversity loss mainly reflected lost richness. Across the chemotherapy interval, each cancer cohort showed higher median generation probability, suggesting thymic rebound.

The TCR comes from a human donor in good health. The rearrangement joins TRBV18 to TRBJ1-1; the D call from TCRdb, TRBD1, cannot be confirmed without DNA. The specimen was peripheral blood. CDR3 residues: CASSPLPTGKNTEAFF.